This T cell receptor beta chain was sequenced for a study of T cell changes during pregnancy in multiple sclerosis. The data were produced by immunoSEQ multiplex PCR, yet TCRdb's version contains in-frame clones alone and is incomplete. The sample has more than 35,000 clones, about 93% seen once. The CDR3 runs to 14 residues. Germline CDR1 reads MDHEN; CDR2 reads SYDVKM. V shed 6 bases, J shed 5 bases, and the junction held 6 bases outside the gene matches. The V and J genes are TRBV28 and TRBJ2-7; 11 bases map to TRBD1. The starting material was CD4+ T cells from peripheral blood mononuclear cells, obtained in the third trimester of pregnancy. The receptor comes from a female donor in good health, enrolled as a control in a pregnancy study. The CDR3 region is CASSRGQGANEQYF. The DNA for the CDR3 is TGTGCCAGCAGCCGCGGACAGGGGGCTAACGAGCAGTACTTC.